Below, one TCR beta chain is given with its context. The antigen this receptor binds is unknown. No base quality information exists; no much larger clone differs at one position. The data derive from a study of vaccination effects on CD4 cells after COVID-19 (dated by TCRdb to between 2021 and 2024). In terms of the full investigation: Across the study, the median time from the second dose to post-vaccine sampling was 72 days (range 14 to 241). SARS-CoV-2 spike-specific CD4+ TCR repertoires were compared before and after mRNA vaccination in COVID-19 convalescent patients and in infection-naive vaccine recipients. The full study included over 8 COVID-19 convalescent patients and several SARS-CoV-2-naive healthy vaccine recipients. Cultures from other donors in the study were sequenced with the Oncomine TCR Beta short-read assay on an Illumina iSeq 100.

The ViraFEST assay stimulated PBMC with viral peptide pools and then used TCR sequencing to identify antigen-specific CD4+ T cell clonotypes by expansion. After less than 13 days of culture, CD4+ T cells were isolated with the EasySep CD4+ T cell isolation kit. Each participant received two doses of an mRNA SARS-CoV-2 vaccine, either BNT162b2 or mRNA-1273. The absence of prior SARS-CoV-2 infection in healthy vaccine recipients was confirmed by negative nucleocapsid antibodies before and after vaccination. Roughly 2.1 million PBMC per well were cultured in IMDM with approximately 5% human AB serum, 8 to 10 IU/ml IL-2 and gentamicin, plus 10 ug/ml peptides. On days 3 and 7, half of the culture medium was replaced with fresh IL-2-containing medium. Unless noted otherwise, every peptide stimulation condition was cultured in triplicate wells. PBMC were separated from whole blood using Ficoll-Paque Plus gradient centrifugation and were then either cryopreserved at -140C or used fresh. The spike proteins of SARS-CoV-2 and of the common cold coronaviruses HCoV-NL63, HCoV-OC43 and HCoV-229E were spanned by overlapping peptide pools. Genomic DNA was extracted from cultured CD4+ T cells with the QIAamp micro DNA kit.

Libraries came from the immunoSEQ multiplex PCR assay. DNA from the CD4+ T cells that had been cultured and isolated underwent TCR beta CDR3 sequencing. The original pipeline was this. Non-productive TCR sequences were removed and reads were trimmed to the CDR3 region, keeping CDR3s of at least 7 amino acids. Antigen-specific clonotypes were identified using the MANAFEST web app by comparison of expansion in peptide wells against reference cultures. To be called positive, a clone needed expansion at FDR<0.05 compared with the reference and with all other wells, an odds ratio greater than 5, and a frequency greater than 0.1% in two replicate wells. Cross-reactive clonotypes were defined as significantly expanded in SARS-CoV-2 spike wells and in at least one common cold coronavirus spike condition. CDR3 similarity was assessed by Levenshtein distance with the stringdist R package, and unrooted trees were built with ape in R 3.6.1. Held by TCRdb, this immuneACCESS table contains in-frame sequences only and omits some clones. Under half of the omission traces to an unresolved V gene where checked; the cause of the rest is unknown. V, J and clone size are those of that table, while D and trimming were read from the DNA. The sample data list around 24,000 clones, and around 74% of these were observed just once. The ten largest clones capture 20% to 25% of the sample.

Overall study results and their limits: The study was limited by a small number of convalescent patients and lacked early post-infection timepoints. Clones induced by infection and clones induced by vaccination both contracted markedly at late timepoints after vaccination, which fits with T cell responses waning over time. Among healthy vaccine recipients, nearly all vaccine-induced clones were SARS-CoV-2 mono-reactive, and only 1 of 255 was cross-reactive with common cold coronaviruses.

The sequences come from CD4+ T cells from PBMCs cultured with HCoV-NL63 spike peptides, collected after COVID-19 vaccination. The sample's cell subset or site label is to be understood as: HCoV-NL63 spike overlapping peptide pool stimulation. The receptor's source is a human donor who received a COVID-19 vaccine.

For the CDR3, the sequence is CASSVPGGGPGETQYF. The DNA reads as follows: TGTGCCAGCAGTGTACCCGGGGGGGGGCCGGGGGAGACCCAGTACTTC. The V gene is TRBV28 and the J gene is TRBJ2-5; TRBD2 aligns with 8 central bases. The germline V gene gives CDR1 as MDHEN and CDR2 as SYDVKM. From cysteine to phenylalanine, the CDR3 is 16 amino acids long. The DNA shown is the 48-base CDR3, in frame from base 1. Trimming accounts for 5 bases at V and 5 bases at J, while the number of junction bases matched to no gene is 13.